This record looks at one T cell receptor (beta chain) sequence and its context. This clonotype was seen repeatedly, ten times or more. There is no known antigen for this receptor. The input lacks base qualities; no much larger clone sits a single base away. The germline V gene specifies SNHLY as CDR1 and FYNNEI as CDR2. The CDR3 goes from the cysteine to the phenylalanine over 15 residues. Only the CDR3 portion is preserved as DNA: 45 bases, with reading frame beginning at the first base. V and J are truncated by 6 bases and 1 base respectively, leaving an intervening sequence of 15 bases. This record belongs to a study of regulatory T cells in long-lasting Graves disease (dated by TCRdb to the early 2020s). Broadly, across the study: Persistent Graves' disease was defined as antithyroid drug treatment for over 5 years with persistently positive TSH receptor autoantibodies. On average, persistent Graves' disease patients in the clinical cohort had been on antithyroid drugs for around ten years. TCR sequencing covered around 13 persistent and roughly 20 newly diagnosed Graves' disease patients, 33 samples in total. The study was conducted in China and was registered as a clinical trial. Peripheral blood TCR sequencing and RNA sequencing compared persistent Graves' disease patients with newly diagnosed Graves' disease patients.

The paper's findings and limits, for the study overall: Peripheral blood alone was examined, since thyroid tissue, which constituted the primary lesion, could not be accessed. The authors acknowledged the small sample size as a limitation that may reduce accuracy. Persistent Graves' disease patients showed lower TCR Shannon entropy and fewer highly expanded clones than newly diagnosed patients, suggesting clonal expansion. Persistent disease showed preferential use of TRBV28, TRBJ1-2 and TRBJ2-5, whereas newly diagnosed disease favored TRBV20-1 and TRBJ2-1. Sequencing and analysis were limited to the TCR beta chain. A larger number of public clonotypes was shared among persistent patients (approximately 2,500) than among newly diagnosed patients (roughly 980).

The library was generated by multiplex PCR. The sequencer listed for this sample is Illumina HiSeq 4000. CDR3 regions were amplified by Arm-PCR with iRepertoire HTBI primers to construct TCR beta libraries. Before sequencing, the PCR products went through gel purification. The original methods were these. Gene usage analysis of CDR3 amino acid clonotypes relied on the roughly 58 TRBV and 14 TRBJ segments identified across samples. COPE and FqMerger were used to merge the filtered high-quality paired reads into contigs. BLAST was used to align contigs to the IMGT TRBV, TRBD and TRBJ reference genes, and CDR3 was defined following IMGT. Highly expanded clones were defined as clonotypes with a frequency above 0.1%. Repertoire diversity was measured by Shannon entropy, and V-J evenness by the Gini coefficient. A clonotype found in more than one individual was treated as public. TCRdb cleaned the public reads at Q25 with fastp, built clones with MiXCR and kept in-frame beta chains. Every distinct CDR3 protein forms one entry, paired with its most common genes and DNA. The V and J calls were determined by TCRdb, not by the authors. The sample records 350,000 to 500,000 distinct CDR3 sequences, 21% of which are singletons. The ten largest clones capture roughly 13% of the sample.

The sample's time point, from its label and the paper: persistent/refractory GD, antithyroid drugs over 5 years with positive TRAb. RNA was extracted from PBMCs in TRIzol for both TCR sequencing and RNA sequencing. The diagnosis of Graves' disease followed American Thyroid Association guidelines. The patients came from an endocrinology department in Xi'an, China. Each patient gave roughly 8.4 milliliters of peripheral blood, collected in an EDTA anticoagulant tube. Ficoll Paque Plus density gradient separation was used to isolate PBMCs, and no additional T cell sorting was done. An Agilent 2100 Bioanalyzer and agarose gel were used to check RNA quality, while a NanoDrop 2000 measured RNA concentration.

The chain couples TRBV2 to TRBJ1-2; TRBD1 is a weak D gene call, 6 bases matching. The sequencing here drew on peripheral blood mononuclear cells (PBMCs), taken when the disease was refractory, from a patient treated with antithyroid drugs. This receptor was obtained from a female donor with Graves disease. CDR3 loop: CASRRDRTNNYGYTF. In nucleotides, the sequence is TGTGCCAGCAGGAGAGACAGGACGAATAACTATGGCTACACCTTC.